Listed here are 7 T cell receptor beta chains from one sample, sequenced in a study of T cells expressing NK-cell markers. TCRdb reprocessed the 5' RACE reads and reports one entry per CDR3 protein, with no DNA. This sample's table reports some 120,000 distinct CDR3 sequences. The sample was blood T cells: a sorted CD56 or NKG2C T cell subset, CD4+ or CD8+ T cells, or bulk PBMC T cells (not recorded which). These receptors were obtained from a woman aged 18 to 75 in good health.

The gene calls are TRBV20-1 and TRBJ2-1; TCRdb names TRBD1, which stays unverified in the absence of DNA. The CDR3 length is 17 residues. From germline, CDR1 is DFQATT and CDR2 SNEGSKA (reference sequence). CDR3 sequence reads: CSYRGAGGPDPYNEQFF.

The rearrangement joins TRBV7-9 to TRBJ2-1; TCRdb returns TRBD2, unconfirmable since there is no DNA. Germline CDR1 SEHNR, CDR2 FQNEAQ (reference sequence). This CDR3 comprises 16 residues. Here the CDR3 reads CASSLTSGSRGSEQFF. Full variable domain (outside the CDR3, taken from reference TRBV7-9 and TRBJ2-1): DTGVSQNPRHKITKRGQNVTFRCDPISEHNRLYWYRQTLGQGPEFLTYFQNEAQLEKSRLLSDRFSAERPKGSFSTLEIQRTEQGDSAMYLCASSLTSGSRGSEQFFGPGTRLTVL.

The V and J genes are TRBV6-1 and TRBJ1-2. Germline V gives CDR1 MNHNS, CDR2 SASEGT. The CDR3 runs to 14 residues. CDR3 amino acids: CASRVYGGNYGYTF.

This CDR3 reads CASSPAGWEKLFF. J is TRBJ1-4 and V is TRBV27. Germline V CDR1 and CDR2: MNHEY, SMNVEV (reference sequence). The CDR3 is 13 residues long.

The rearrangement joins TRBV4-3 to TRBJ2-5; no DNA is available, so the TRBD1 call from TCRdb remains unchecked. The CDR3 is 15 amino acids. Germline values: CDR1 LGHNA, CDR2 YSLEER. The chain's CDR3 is CASSQDRGDQETQYF.

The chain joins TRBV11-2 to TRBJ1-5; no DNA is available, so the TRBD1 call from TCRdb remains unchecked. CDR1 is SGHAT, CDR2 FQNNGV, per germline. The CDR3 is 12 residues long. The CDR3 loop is CASSLMGGPQHF. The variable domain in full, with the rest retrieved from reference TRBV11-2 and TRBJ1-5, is EAGVAQSPRYKIIEKRQSVAFWCNPISGHATLYWYQQILGQGPKLLIQFQNNGVVDDSQLPKDRFSAERLKGVDSTLKIQPAKLEDSAVYLCASSLMGGPQHFGDGTRLSIL.

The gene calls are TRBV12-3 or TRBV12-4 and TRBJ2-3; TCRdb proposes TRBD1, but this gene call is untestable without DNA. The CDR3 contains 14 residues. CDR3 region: CASTLRGGTDTQYF.